This is a list of T cell receptor beta chains from one sample in a study of blood T cell repertoires in COVID-19. Libraries were prepared by immunoSEQ multiplex PCR; TCRdb keeps only in-frame clonotypes and omits some of them. The data show about 34,000 clones, roughly 80% seen once. The sample taken for sequencing was peripheral blood. All receptors come from a man aged 65-85 years with COVID-19, enrolled during active disease. Both conserved end residues are part of each CDR3. A D gene is named only where the DNA matches it firmly. Where a row states a size, it is once, few, many or the class of an expanded clone; other rows omit it.

clone_size | j_call | d_call | v_call | cdr3_nt | cdr3_aa
. | TRBJ1-1 | . | TRBV19 | TGTGCCAGTACCGTATCCGAACAGAGAAAACTTTTACCTGAAGCTTTCTTT | CASTVSEQRKLLPEAFF
. | TRBJ2-2 | TRBD2 | TRBV5-1 | TGCGCCAGCAGTCCCGACTCGGCTAGCGGATCCACCGGGGAGCTGTTTTTT | CASSPDSASGSTGELFF
. | TRBJ1-2 | . | TRBV18 | TGTGCCAGCTCCCTTGCCCCCTCACCACAGGCTTCATATGGCTACACCTTC | CASSLAPSPQASYGYTF
. | TRBJ2-5 | . | TRBV29-1 | TGCAGCGTTGGATCTTCGGGTAGCTCGGAGACCCAGTACTTC | CSVGSSGSSETQYF
. | TRBJ2-1 | TRBD2 | TRBV9 | TGTGCCAGCACCCCCAGCGGGAGGGCCAATGAGCAGTTCTTC | CASTPSGRANEQFF
. | TRBJ1-5 | . | TRBV7-2 | TGTGCCAGCAGCTTTACAGGGAAGAGTTACAATCAGCCCCAGCATTTT | CASSFTGKSYNQPQHF
. | TRBJ1-1 | . | TRBV2 | TGTGCCAGCAGTTTCGGGGAGGGGAACACTGAAGCTTTCTTT | CASSFGEGNTEAFF
. | TRBJ2-7 | TRBD2 | TRBV3-1/TRBV3-2 | TGTGCCAGCAGCAGACATACTAGCGGGGGGACCTACGAGCAGTACTTC | CASSRHTSGGTYEQYF
. | TRBJ2-1 | . | TRBV6-4 | TGTGCCAGCAGTGAGTCCACATACTCCTACAATGAGCAGTTCTTC | CASSESTYSYNEQFF
. | TRBJ2-1 | TRBD2 | TRBV28 | TGTGCCAGCAGTTCGGGACTAGCGGGACACAATGAGCAGTTCTTC | CASSSGLAGHNEQFF
. | TRBJ1-1 | . | TRBV7-3 | TGTGCCAGCAGCTCCATGGGGACTACACTGGCTTTCTTT | CASSSMGTTLAFF
once | TRBJ2-7 | . | TRBV7-3 | TGTGCCAGCAGCTACGACGGGACTTTAGCCTACGAGCAGTACTTC | CASSYDGTLAYEQYF
. | TRBJ1-2 | TRBD1 | TRBV6-5 | TGTGCCAGCACAAGCCAGGGAACAGGGGGAGGTGGCTACACCTTC | CASTSQGTGGGGYTF
. | TRBJ2-1 | TRBD2 | TRBV29-1 | TGCAGCGCCACTAGCGGTTCCTACAATGAGCAGTTCTTC | CSATSGSYNEQFF
. | TRBJ1-1 | . | TRBV7-2 | TGTGCCAGCAGCCCGGCCCCACCGGGGGAAGCTTTCTTT | CASSPAPPGEAFF
. | TRBJ2-7 | . | TRBV12-5 | TGTGCTAGTGGTTTTGGAACGAGGGAGCAGTACTTC | CASGFGTREQYF
. | TRBJ2-7 | . | TRBV7-2 | TGTGCCAGCAGTCCCCCAGGGGCCTACGAGCAGTACTTC | CASSPPGAYEQYF
. | TRBJ1-2 | TRBD1 | TRBV27 | TGTGCCAGTACGGACAGGGTTGGCGGCTACACCTTC | CASTDRVGGYTF
medium-sized | TRBJ2-7 | TRBD1 | TRBV18 | TGTGCCAGCTCACCGGGACAGGACTACGAGCAGTACTTC | CASSPGQDYEQYF
. | TRBJ2-3 | . | TRBV28 | TGTGCCAGCATGACTATAGGGGAGGCCACAGATACGCAGTATTTT | CASMTIGEATDTQYF
. | TRBJ1-1 | . | TRBV4-1 | TGCGCCAGCAGCCAAGATCTATCTTATAGTAACCTCATGAACACTGAAGCTTTCTTT | CASSQDLSYSNLMNTEAFF
. | TRBJ1-6 | TRBD1 | TRBV11-2 | TGTGCCAGCAGCCGTGACAGGGTTAATTCACCCCTCCACTTT | CASSRDRVNSPLHF
. | TRBJ1-1 | TRBD1 | TRBV6-5 | TGTGCCAGCAGTCCAGGGGGCGTGAACACTGAAGCTTTCTTT | CASSPGGVNTEAFF
. | TRBJ2-5 | TRBD2 | TRBV5-1 | TGCGCCAGCAGCAGTGGGGGGGGAAACAAAGAGACCCAGTACTTC | CASSSGGGNKETQYF
. | TRBJ2-7 | TRBD2 | TRBV5-3 | TGTGCCAGAAGCTGGACGGGGCTAGCGGGAGACGTACTACTCCTAAGCTCCTACGAGCAGTACTTC | CARSWTGLAGDVLLLSSYEQYF
. | TRBJ1-4 | . | TRBV7-6 | TGTGCCAGCAGCGGAAGCTCGCAAACCCAGGGGGAAAAACTGTTTTTT | CASSGSSQTQGEKLFF
. | TRBJ2-1 | TRBD2 | TRBV4-3 | TGCGCCAGCAGCCAAGATCGAGCGGGAGGCAACAATGAGCAGTTCTTC | CASSQDRAGGNNEQFF
. | TRBJ2-7 | TRBD1 | TRBV5-1 | TGCGCCAGCAGTGGGACAGGAGACTACGAGCAGTACTTC | CASSGTGDYEQYF
. | TRBJ1-1 | . | TRBV7-2 | TGTGCCAGCAGCCGCCTCACCGGGACATCTACTTTCTTT | CASSRLTGTSTFF
. | TRBJ2-3 | TRBD2 | TRBV4-1 | TGCGCCAGCAGCCAATTAGGGAGACTAGCGGGAGTACGGACGCAGTATTTT | CASSQLGRLAGVRTQYF
. | TRBJ2-3 | . | TRBV11-2 | TGTGCCAGCAGCTTAGATCCTAGAACATCGGATACGCAGTATTTT | CASSLDPRTSDTQYF
few | TRBJ2-1 | . | TRBV5-5 | TGTGCCAGCCGCCTCGGCAATGAGCAGTTCTTC | CASRLGNEQFF
. | TRBJ2-1 | . | TRBV27 | TGTGCCAGCAGTTTTGACAGGCCCGTATACAATGAGCAGTTCTTC | CASSFDRPVYNEQFF
. | TRBJ1-3 | . | TRBV21-1 | TGTGCCAGCAGACAGGGTGGTGGAAACACCATATATTTT | CASRQGGGNTIYF
. | TRBJ1-3 | TRBD1 | TRBV18 | TGTGCCAGCTCACCACTACCGGGACAGGGTACTGGAAACACCATATATTTT | CASSPLPGQGTGNTIYF
. | TRBJ2-5 | . | TRBV15 | TGTGCCACCAGCAGACCTTCAGAGACCCAGTACTTC | CATSRPSETQYF